This entry lists 10 T cell receptor beta chains sequenced from one sample in a study of cytomegalovirus exposure and HLA in healthy donors. PCR used 60 Vbeta primers and 13 Jbeta primers. Generated by immunoSEQ multiplex PCR, the TCRdb table keeps only in-frame clones and is missing some. This sample has roughly 100,000 clones, with 70% to 80% found just once. Sequencing was carried out using PBMCs. All receptors derive from a middle-aged woman in good health and CMV-seronegative.

This clone was counted a few times. This chain links TRBV2 with TRBJ2-3; TRBD2 matches 10 bases. The junction had 5 bases not matched to a gene; V was cut back by 5 bases and J by 6 bases. The germline V gene has CDR1 SNHLY and CDR2 FYNNEI. The CDR3 is made up of 14 amino acids. DNA for the CDR3: TGTGCCAGCAGTTATAGCGGGAGGATGGATACGCAGTATTTT. Its translation is CASSYSGRMDTQYF. The whole variable domain, remainder taken from reference TRBV2 and TRBJ2-3, is EPEVTQTPSHQVTQMGQEVILRCVPISNHLYFYWYRQILGQKVEFLVSFYNNEISEKSEIFDDQFSVERPDGSNFTLKIRSTKLEDSAMYFCASSYSGRMDTQYFGPGTRLTVL.

This clone was found once. This chain connects TRBV30 to TRBJ2-3; possible D gene TRBD1, 6 bases. Germline-derived CDR1 and CDR2 are GTSNPN and SVGIG (reference sequence). With 3 bases removed from V and 11 bases from J, the gap between germline ends came to 12 bases. CDR3 length equals 11 residues. The DNA for the CDR3 is TGTGCCTGGAGCTCTGCAGGGGTGCAGTATTTT. It yields the protein CAWSSAGVQYF.

The chain recombines TRBV11-3 with TRBJ2-2; TRBD1 is a possible D gene (5 bases). Trimming left V 5 bases short and J 4 bases short, with 14 bases between. The length of the CDR3 is 15 residues. Germline lookup yields CDR1 SGHNT and CDR2 YENEEA. CDR3 sequence (DNA): TGTGCCAGCAGCCCGCAGGGTCCGGGCACCGGGGAGCTGTTTTTT. It specifies CASSPQGPGTGELFF.

The V and J genes are TRBV10-3 and TRBJ2-2; TRBD2 is a possible D gene (7 bases). Germline lookup yields CDR1 ENHRY and CDR2 SYGVKD. The CDR3 totals 16 residues. V lost 0 bases to trimming and J lost 7 bases, with 15 bases between them. CDR3 sequence (DNA): TGTGCCATCAGTGAGTCGAGGAGGGGGGGCTACGGGGAGCTGTTTTTT. Translating it yields CAISESRRGGYGELFF.

J is TRBJ2-5 and V is TRBV5-1; D gene uncertain. The CDR3 is made up of 18 amino acids. V was pared by 3 bases and J by 1 base, with 22 bases between. CDR1 SGHRS and CDR2 YFSETQ come from the germline V gene. The CDR3 sequence: CASSSRIVPFSSQETQYF. The CDR3 DNA reads as TGCGCCAGCAGCTCCCGTATAGTCCCCTTTAGTTCCCAAGAGACCCAGTACTTC.

The V call is TRBV9, the J call TRBJ1-2, with a possible D match to TRBD1 (6 bases). The CDR3 totals 13 residues. Germline values: CDR1 SGDLS, CDR2 YYNGEE. The V gene lost 0 bases and the J gene lost 8 bases, with 11 bases spanning the gap. As DNA, the CDR3 is TGTGCCAGCAGCGTAGGGGGGGGCGAGGGCTACACCTTC. Translated, it gives CASSVGGGEGYTF.

This clone has only a few counts. This chain uses TRBV4-3 with TRBJ1-4, with D perhaps TRBD1 (5 bases). Deletions cut 0 bases from V and 8 bases from J, with 16 bases between. CDR1 is LGHNA, CDR2 YSLEER, per germline. The CDR3 covers 16 residues. CDR3 DNA: TGCGCCAGCAGCCAAGATGCGGCAGGGCAGAACGAAAAACTGTTTTTT. Its translation is CASSQDAAGQNEKLFF.

This clone was detected once. This chain uses TRBV7-5 with TRBJ2-4; TRBD2, the D gene given by the table, was not confirmed from the DNA. TRBV7-5 is flagged as a pseudogene. The CDR3 runs 15 residues. The DNA for the CDR3 is TGTGCCAGAAGCTTAACCCCTCGGAGGGTAGACGTTCAGTACTTC. It yields the protein CARSLTPRRVDVQYF.

The chain couples TRBV28 to TRBJ2-1, with 9 bases lining up with TRBD1. Unmatched junction bases numbered 14, after V lost 3 bases and J lost 8 bases. The CDR3 is 17 residues long. In germline, CDR1 is MDHEN, CDR2 SYDVKM. CDR3 DNA: TGTGCCAGCAGTTTGGGTTTGGTGCGGGACAGGGTTCATGAGCAGTTCTTC. Protein: CASSLGLVRDRVHEQFF.

The V gene is TRBV11-2, the J gene TRBJ2-4, with TRBD1 matching 9 bases. The CDR3 extends over 15 amino acids. CDR1 and CDR2 (germline): SGHAT, FQNNGV. Losses at the gene ends were 2 bases for V and 8 bases for J; bases not matched to a gene: 7. The CDR3 loop is CASSLLRQGEDIQYF. Here the CDR3 DNA reads TGTGCCAGCAGCTTACTCAGACAGGGGGAGGACATTCAGTACTTC.